This T cell receptor beta chain came from a study of T cell responses to AZD1222 COVID-19 vaccine. Whole-study findings and limits: Nearly half of spike-specific TCRs reportedly go after variant regions that carry no mutations. It should be noted that donors were predominantly white British and more often female, and clonal diversity was possibly underestimated.

The repertoire was sequenced with immunoSEQ multiplex PCR; TCRdb's copy has only in-frame clones and lacks some. The sample has more than 140,000 clones; 91% are singletons. About this clone itself: Its antigen is currently unknown. Different DNA sequences within this sample yield the same CDR3.

The CDR3 covers 14 residues. Deletions cut 1 base from V and 4 bases from J, with 8 bases between. Looked up from germline, CDR1 is SGHTA and CDR2 is FQGNSA. This clonotype originated in an adult in good health. The V and J genes are TRBV7-2 and TRBJ1-5, with D hard to call. Here the sequenced sample was peripheral blood, taken on day 0 of AZD1222 vaccination. CDR3 nucleotides: TGTGCCAGCAGCTTAGGGACGGGAAATCAGCCCCAGCATTTT. Protein sequence: CASSLGTGNQPQHF.